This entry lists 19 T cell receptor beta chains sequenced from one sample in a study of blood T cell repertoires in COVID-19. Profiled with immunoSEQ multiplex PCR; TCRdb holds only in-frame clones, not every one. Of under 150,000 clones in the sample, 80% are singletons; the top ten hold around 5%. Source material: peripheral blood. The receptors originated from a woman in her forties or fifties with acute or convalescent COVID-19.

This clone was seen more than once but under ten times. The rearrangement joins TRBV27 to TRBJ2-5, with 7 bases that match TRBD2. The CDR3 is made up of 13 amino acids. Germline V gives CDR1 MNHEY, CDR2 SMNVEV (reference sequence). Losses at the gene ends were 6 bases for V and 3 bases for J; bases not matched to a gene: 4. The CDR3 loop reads CASSRSGEETQYF. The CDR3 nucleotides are TGTGCCAGCAGCCGCAGCGGGGAAGAGACCCAGTACTTC.

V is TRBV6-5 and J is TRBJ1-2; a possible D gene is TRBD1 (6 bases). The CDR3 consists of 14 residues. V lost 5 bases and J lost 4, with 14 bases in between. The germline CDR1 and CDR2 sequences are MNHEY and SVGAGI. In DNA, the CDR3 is TGTGCCAGCAGTCTCGGGGGGCTTGGCTATGGCTACACCTTC. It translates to CASSLGGLGYGYTF.

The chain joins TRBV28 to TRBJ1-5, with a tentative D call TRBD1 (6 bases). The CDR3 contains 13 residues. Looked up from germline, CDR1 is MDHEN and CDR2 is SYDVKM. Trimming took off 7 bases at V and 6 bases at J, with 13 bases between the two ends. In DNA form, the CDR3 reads TGTGCCAGCATAAACAGGGTTGGTCAGCCCCAGCATTTT. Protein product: CASINRVGQPQHF.

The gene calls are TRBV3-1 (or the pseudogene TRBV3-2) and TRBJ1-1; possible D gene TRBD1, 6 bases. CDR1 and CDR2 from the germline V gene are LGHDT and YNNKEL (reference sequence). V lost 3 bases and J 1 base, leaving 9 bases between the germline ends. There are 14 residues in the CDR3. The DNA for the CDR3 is TGTGCCAGCAGCCAGGACAGAGAGAACACTGAAGCTTTCTTT. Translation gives CASSQDRENTEAFF.

CDR3 DNA sequence: TGTGCCACCAGTGGTACCGGGACAGGGTTAGCTAACTATGGCTACACCTTC. The encoded protein is CATSGTGTGLANYGYTF. The chain joins TRBV24-1 to TRBJ1-2, with 9 bases identical to TRBD1. The CDR3 covers 17 residues. V trimming: 5 bases; J trimming: 0 bases; junction bases outside the gene matches: 9. Germline values: CDR1 KGHDR, CDR2 SFDVKD.

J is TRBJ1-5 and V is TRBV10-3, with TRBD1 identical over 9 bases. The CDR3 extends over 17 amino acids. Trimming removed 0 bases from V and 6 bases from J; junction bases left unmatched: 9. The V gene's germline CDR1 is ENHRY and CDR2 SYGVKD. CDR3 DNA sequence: TGTGCCATCAGTGAGTCACGGGGACAGGGTTCGAGTCAGCCCCAGCATTTT. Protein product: CAISESRGQGSSQPQHF.

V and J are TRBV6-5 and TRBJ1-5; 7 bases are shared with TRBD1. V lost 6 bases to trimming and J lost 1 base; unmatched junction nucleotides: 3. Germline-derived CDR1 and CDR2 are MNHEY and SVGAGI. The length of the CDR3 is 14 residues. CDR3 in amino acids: CASRLDRSNQPQHF. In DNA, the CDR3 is TGTGCCAGCAGGTTGGACAGGAGCAATCAGCCCCAGCATTTT.

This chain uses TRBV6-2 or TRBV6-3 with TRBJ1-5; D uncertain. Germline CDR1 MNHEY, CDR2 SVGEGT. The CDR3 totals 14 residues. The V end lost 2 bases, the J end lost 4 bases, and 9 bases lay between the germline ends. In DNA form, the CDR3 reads TGTGCCAGCAGTTACGGCCGGGGTAATCAGCCCCAGCATTTT. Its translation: CASSYGRGNQPQHF.

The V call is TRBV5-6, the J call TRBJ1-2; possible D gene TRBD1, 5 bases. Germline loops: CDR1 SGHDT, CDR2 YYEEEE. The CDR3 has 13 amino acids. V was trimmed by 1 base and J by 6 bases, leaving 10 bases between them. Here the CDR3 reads CASSLYKGNGYTF. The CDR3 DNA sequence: TGTGCCAGCAGCTTGTATAAGGGGAATGGCTACACCTTC. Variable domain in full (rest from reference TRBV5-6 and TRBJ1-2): DAGVTQSPTHLIKTRGQQVTLRCSPKSGHDTVSWYQQALGQGPQFIFQYYEEEERQRGNFPDRFSGHQFPNYSSELNVNALLLGDSALYLCASSLYKGNGYTFGSGTRLTVV.

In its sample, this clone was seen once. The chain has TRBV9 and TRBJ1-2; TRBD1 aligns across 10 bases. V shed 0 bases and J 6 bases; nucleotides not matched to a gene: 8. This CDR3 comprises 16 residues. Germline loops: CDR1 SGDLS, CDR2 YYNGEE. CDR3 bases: TGTGCCAGCAGCGTAGCTTGGCCCGGGACAGGGGATGGCTACACCTTC. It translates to CASSVAWPGTGDGYTF.

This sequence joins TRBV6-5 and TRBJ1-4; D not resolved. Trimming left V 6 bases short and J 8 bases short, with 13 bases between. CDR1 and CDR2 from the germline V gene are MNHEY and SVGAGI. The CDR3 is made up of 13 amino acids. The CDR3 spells CASRAPRVEKLFF. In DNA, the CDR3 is TGTGCCAGCAGGGCACCCCGGGTCGAAAAACTGTTTTTT.

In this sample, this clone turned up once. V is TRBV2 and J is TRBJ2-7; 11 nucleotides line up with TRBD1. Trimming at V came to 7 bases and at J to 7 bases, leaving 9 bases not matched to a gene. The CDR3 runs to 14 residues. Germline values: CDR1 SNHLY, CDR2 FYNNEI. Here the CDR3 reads CASNGGQGVGEQYF. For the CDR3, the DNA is TGTGCCAGCAATGGGGGACAGGGGGTAGGGGAGCAGTACTTC.

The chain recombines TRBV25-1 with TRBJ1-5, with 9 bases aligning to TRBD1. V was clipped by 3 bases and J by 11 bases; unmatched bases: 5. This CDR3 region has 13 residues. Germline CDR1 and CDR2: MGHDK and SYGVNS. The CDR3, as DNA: TGTGCCAGCAGTGATGGGACAGGGAGGGCCCAGCATTTT. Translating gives CASSDGTGRAQHF.

The DNA of the CDR3 is TGTGCCATCAGACAGGGCTTTTCGTTGGTCACTGAAGCTTTCTTT. Its protein is CAIRQGFSLVTEAFF. The chain couples TRBV28 to TRBJ1-1; 7 bases fit TRBD1. Germline-derived CDR1 and CDR2 are MDHEN and SYDVKM. The V gene end was trimmed by 10 bases and the J gene end by 4 bases; junction bases not matched to a gene: 15. The CDR3 consists of 15 residues.

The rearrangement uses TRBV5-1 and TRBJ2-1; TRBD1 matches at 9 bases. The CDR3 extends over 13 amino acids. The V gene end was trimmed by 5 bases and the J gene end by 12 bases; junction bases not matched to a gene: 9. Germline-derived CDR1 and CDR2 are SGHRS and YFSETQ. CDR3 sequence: CASRDRGFVRQFF. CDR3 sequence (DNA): TGCGCCAGCAGAGACAGGGGGTTCGTAAGGCAGTTCTTC.

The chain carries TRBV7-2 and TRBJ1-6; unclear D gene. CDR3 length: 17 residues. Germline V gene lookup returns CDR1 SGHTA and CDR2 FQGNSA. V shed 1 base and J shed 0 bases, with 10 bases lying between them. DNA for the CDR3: TGTGCCAGCAGCTTAGGAAGTGGGAGCTCCTATAATTCACCCCTCCACTTT. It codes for CASSLGSGSSYNSPLHF.

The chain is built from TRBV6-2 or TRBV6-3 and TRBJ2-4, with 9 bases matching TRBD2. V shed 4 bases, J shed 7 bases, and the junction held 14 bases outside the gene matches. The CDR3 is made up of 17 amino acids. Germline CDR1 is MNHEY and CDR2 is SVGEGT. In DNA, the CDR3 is TGTGCCAGCAGTTTTCCCCCAGCGGGGGGCCTACGGAACATTCAGTACTTC. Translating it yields CASSFPPAGGLRNIQYF.

CDR3 region: CASSPPRSDGGDTQYF. CDR3 nucleotides: TGTGCCAGCTCACCACCTAGATCCGACGGGGGGGATACGCAGTATTTT. This chain connects TRBV18 to TRBJ2-3; 7 positions match TRBD2. This CDR3 region has 16 residues. Germline V gives CDR1 KGHSH, CDR2 LQKENI. V dropped 0 bases and J dropped 6; count of bases not matched to a gene: 9. The variable domain in full, completed from reference TRBV18 and TRBJ2-3, reads NAGVMQNPRHLVRRRGQEARLRCSPMKGHSHVYWYRQLPEEGLKFMVYLQKENIIDESGMPKERFSAEFPKEGPSILRIQQVVRGDSAAYFCASSPPRSDGGDTQYFGPGTRLTVL.

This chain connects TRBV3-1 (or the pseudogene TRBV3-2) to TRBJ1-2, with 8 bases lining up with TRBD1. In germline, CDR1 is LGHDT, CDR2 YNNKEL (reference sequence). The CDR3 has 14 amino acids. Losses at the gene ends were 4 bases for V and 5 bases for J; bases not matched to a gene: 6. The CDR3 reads CASSLGQGLYGYTF. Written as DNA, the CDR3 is TGTGCCAGCAGCCTCGGACAGGGACTATATGGCTACACCTTC.